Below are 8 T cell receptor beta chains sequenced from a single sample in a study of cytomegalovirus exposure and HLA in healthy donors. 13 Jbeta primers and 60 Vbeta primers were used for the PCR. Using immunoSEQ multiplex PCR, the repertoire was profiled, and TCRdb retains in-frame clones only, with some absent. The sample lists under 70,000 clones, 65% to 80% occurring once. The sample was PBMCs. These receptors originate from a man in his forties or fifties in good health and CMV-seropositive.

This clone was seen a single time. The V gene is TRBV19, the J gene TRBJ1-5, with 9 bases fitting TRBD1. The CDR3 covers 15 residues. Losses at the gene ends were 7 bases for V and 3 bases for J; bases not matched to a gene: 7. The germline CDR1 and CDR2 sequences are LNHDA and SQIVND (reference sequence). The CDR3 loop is CASIEGTGYNQPQHF. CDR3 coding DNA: TGTGCCAGTATCGAAGGGACAGGGTACAATCAGCCCCAGCATTTT.

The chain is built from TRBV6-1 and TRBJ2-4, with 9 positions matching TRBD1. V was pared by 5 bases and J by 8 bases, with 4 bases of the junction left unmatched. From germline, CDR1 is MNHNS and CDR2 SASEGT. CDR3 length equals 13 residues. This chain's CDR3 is CASSIRDRDIQYF. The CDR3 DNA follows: TGTGCCAGCAGTATCCGGGACAGGGACATTCAGTACTTC.

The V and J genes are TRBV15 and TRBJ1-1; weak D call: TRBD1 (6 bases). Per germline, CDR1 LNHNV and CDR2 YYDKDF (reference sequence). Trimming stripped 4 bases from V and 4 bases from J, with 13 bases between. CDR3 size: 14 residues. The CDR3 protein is CATSTDTGTTEAFF. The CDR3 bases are TGTGCCACCAGCACCGATACAGGGACCACTGAAGCTTTCTTT.

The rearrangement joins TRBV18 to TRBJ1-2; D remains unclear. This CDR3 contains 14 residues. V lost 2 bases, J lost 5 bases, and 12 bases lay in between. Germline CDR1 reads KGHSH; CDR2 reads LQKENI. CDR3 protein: CASSPGEGGYGYTF. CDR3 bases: TGTGCCAGCTCACCAGGGGAGGGAGGATATGGCTACACCTTC.

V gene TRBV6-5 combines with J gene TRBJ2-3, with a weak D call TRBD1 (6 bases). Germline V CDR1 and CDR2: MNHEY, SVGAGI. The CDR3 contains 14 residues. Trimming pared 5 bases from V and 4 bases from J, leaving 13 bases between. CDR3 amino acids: CASSRQVRADTQYF. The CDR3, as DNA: TGTGCCAGCAGTCGACAGGTACGGGCAGATACGCAGTATTTT.

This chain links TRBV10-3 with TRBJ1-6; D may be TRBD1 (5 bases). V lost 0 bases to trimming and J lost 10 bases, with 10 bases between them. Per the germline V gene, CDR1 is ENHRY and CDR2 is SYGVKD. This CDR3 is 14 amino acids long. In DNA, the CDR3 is TGTGCCATCAGTGAGTCGACGGGGGGGTCACCCCTCCACTTT. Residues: CAISESTGGSPLHF.

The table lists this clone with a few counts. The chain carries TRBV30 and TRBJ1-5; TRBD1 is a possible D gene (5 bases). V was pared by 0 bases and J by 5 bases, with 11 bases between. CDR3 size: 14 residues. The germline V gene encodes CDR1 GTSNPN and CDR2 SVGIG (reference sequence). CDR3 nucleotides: TGTGCCTGGAGTGTAGGACATCTCGATCAGCCCCAGCATTTT. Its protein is CAWSVGHLDQPQHF.

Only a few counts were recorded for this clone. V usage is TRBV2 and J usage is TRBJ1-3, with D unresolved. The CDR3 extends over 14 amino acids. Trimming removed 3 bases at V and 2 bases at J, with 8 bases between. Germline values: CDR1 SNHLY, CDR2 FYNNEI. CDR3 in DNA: TGTGCCAGCAGTGACGGAGTAACTGGAAACACCATATATTTT. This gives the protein CASSDGVTGNTIYF.